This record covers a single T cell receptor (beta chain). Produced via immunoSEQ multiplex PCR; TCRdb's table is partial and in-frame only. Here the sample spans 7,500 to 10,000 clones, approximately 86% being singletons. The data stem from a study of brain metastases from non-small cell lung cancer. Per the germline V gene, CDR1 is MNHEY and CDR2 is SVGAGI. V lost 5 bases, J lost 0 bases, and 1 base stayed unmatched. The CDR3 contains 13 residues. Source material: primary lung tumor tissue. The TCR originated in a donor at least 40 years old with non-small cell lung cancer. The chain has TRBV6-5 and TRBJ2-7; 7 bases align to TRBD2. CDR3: CASSTGGSYEQYF. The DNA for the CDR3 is TGTGCCAGCAGTACGGGGGGCTCCTACGAGCAGTACTTC.